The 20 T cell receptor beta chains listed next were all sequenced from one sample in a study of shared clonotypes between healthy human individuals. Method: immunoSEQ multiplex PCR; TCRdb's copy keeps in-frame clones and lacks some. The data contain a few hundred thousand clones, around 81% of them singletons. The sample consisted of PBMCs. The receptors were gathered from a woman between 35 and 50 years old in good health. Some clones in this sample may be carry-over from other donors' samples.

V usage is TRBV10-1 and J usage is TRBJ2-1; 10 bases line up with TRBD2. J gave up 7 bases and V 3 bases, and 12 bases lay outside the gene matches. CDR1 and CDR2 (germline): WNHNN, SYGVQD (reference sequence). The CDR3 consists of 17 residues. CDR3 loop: CASSDNRAGGPGNEQFF. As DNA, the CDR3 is TGCGCCAGCAGTGACAACCGAGCGGGAGGGCCAGGGAATGAGCAGTTCTTC.

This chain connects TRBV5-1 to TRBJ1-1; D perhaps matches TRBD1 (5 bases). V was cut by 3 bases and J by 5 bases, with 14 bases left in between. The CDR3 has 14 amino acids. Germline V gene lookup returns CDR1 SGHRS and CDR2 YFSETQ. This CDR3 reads CASSSPGGRTEAFF. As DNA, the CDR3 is TGCGCCAGCAGCTCACCGGGGGGTCGGACTGAAGCTTTCTTT.

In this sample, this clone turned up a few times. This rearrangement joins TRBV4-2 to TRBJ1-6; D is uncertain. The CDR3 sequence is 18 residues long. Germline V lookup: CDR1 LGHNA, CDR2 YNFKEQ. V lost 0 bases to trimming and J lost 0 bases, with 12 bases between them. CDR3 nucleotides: TGTGCCAGCAGCCAAGACGAAGGCGCGAGCTCCTATAATTCACCCCTCCACTTT. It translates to CASSQDEGASSYNSPLHF.

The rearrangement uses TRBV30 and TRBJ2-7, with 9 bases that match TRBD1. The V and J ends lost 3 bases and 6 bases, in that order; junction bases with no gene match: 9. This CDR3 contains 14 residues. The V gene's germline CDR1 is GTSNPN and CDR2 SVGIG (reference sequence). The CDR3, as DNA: TGTGCCTGGAGCCCGACAGGGGGTCGTTTCGAGCAGTACTTC. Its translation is CAWSPTGGRFEQYF.

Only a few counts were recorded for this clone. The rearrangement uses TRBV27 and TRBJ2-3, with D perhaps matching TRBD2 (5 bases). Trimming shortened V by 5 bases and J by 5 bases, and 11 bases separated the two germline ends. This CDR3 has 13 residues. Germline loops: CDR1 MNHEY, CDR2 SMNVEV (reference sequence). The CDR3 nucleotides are TGTGCCAGCAGTCCCCCGGGATTAGATACGCAGTATTTT. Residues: CASSPPGLDTQYF.

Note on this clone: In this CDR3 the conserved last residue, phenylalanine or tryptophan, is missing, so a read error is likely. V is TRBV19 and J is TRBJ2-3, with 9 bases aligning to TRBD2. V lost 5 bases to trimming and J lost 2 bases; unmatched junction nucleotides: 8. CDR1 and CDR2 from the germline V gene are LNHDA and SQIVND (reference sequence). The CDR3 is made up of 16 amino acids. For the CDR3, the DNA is TGTGCCAGTAGTTCGTCGACTAGCGGCTTCACAGATACGCAGTATTCT. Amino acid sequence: CASSSSTSGFTDTQYS.

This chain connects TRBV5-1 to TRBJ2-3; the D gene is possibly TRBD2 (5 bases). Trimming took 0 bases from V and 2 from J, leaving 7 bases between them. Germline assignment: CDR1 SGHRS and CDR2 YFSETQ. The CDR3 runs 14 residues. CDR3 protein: CASSLGLITDTQYF. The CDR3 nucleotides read TGCGCCAGCAGCTTGGGACTAATCACAGATACGCAGTATTTT.

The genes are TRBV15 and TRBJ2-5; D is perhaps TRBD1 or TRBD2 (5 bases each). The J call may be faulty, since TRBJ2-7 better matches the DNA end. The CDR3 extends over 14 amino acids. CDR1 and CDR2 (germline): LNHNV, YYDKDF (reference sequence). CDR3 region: CATSARDGPYEQYF. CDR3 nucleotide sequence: TGTGCCACCAGCGCCCGGGACGGGCCCTACGAGCAGTACTTC.

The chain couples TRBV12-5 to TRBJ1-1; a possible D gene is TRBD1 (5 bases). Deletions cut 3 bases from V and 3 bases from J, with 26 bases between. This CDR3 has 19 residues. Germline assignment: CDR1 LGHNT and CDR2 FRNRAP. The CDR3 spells CASGFFPVLVRGDYTEAFF. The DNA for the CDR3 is TGTGCTAGTGGTTTTTTCCCAGTTTTAGTCCGGGGGGACTACACTGAAGCTTTCTTT.

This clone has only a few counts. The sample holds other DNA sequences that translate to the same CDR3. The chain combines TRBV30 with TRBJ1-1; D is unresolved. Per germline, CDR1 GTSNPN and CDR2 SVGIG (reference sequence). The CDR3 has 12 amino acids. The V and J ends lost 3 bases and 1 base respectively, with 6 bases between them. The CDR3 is CAWRTGNTEAFF. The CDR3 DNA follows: TGTGCCTGGAGGACGGGGAACACTGAAGCTTTCTTT.

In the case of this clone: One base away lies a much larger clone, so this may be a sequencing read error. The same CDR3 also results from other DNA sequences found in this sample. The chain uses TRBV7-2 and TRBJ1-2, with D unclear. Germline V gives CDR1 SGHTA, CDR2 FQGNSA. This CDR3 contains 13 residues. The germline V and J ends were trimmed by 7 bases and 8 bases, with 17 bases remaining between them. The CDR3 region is CASTEDPLGGYTF. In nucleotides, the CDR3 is TGTGCCAGCACCGAAGACCCCCTGGGGGGCTACACCTTC.

CDR3 loop: CASSQDREETQYF. The CDR3 DNA is TGTGCCAGCAGTCAGGACAGGGAAGAGACCCAGTACTTC. The chain uses TRBV27 and TRBJ2-5, with 8 bases lining up with TRBD1. After removal of 5 bases from V and 3 bases from J, the junction contained 2 bases not matched to a gene. The CDR3 runs to 13 residues. CDR1 is MNHEY, CDR2 SMNVEV, per germline (reference sequence).

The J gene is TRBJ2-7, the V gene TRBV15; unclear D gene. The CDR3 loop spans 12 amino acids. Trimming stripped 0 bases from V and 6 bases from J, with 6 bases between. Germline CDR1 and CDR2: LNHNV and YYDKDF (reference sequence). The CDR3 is CATSRDAAEQYF. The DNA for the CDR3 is TGTGCCACCAGCAGAGACGCGGCCGAGCAGTACTTC. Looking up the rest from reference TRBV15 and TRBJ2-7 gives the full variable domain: DAMVIQNPRYQVTQFGKPVTLSCSQTLNHNVMYWYQQKSSQAPKLLFHYYDKDFNNEADTPDNFQSRRPNTSFCFLDIRSPGLGDTAMYLCATSRDAAEQYFGPGTRLTVT.

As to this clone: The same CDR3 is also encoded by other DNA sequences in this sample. This CDR3 is CASSLATDTQYF. Written as DNA, the CDR3 is TGTGCCAGCAGCTTAGCAACAGATACGCAGTATTTT. The chain employs TRBV7-2 and TRBJ2-3; D is uncertain. The CDR3 is made up of 12 amino acids. Germline V gene lookup returns CDR1 SGHTA and CDR2 FQGNSA. V was clipped by 0 bases and J by 3 bases, with 1 base between them. Variable domain in full (rest from reference TRBV7-2 and TRBJ2-3): GAGVSQSPSNKVTEKGKDVELRCDPISGHTALYWYRQSLGQGLEFLIYFQGNSAPDKSGLPSDRFSAERTGGSVSTLTIQRTQQEDSAVYLCASSLATDTQYFGPGTRLTVL.

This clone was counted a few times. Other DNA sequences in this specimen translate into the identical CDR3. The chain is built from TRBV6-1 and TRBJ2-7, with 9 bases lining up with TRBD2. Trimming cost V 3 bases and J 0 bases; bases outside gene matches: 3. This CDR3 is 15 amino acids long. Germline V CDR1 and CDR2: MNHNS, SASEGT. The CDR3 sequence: CASSELAGPSYEQYF. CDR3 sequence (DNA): TGTGCCAGCAGTGAGCTAGCGGGGCCCTCCTACGAGCAGTACTTC.

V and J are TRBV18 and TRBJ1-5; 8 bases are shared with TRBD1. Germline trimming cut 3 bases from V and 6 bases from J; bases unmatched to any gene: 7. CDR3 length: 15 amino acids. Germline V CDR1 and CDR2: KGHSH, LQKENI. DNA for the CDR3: TGTGCCAGCTCACCGTTACAGGGGGTCGGTCAGCCCCAGCATTTT. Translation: CASSPLQGVGQPQHF.

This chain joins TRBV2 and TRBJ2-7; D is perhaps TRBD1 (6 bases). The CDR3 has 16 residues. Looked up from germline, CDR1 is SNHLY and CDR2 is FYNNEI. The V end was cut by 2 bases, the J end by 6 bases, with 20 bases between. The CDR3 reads CASSEMGAGTVSEQYF. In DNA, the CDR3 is TGTGCCAGCAGTGAAATGGGGGCAGGTACGGTTTCCGAGCAGTACTTC.

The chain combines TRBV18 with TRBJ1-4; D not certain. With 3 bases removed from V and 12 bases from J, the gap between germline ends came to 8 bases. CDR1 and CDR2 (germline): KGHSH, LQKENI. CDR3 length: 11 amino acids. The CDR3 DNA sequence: TGTGCCAGCTCACCGGAGGTCGAACTGTTTTTT. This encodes CASSPEVELFF.

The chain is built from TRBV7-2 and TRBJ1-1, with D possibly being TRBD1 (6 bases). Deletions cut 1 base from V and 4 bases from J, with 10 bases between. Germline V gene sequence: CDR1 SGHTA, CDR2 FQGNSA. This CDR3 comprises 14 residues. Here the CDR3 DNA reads TGTGCCAGCAGCTTAGGTTGGGGGGCCACTGAAGCTTTCTTT. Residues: CASSLGWGATEAFF. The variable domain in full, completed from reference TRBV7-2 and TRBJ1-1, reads GAGVSQSPSNKVTEKGKDVELRCDPISGHTALYWYRQSLGQGLEFLIYFQGNSAPDKSGLPSDRFSAERTGGSVSTLTIQRTQQEDSAVYLCASSLGWGATEAFFGQGTRLTVV.

The CDR3: CAWSGGPRGVFF. DNA for the CDR3: TGTGCCTGGAGCGGGGGGCCCCGAGGGGTGTTTTTT. The chain recombines TRBV30 with TRBJ2-2, with TRBD2 as a possible D gene (7 bases). Germline V gene lookup returns CDR1 GTSNPN and CDR2 SVGIG (reference sequence). The CDR3 contains 12 residues. The V and J ends lost 3 bases and 15 bases respectively, with 17 bases between them. Looking up the rest from reference TRBV30 and TRBJ2-2 gives the full variable domain: SQTIHQWPATLVQPVGSPLSLECTVEGTSNPNLYWYRQAAGRGLQLLFYSVGIGQISSEVPQNLSASRPQDRQFILSSKKLLLSDSGFYLCAWSGGPRGVFFGEGSRLTVL.